This TCR beta chain is drawn from a study of T-cell reconstitution after alpha-beta-depleted transplantation in children. Findings and limits, study-wide: Day-60 TCRbeta diversity that was high in some patients was derived from surviving recipient T cells and thymic progenitors. Newly produced T cells mostly provided counts and TCRbeta diversity after one year, as hyperexpanded clones declined. Reportedly, only several hundred clones from non-depleted graft cells drove alpha-beta T-cell counts at about two months.

The V gene lost 2 bases and the J gene lost 3 bases, with 15 bases spanning the gap. This CDR3 spans 15 amino acids. Per the germline V gene, CDR1 is SGHDT and CDR2 is YYEEEE. A TCRbeta library incorporating unique molecular identifiers was prepared. TCRdb passed the PCR reads through MiXCR, listing each CDR3 protein once. The sample records hundreds of thousands of distinct CDR3 sequences, approximately 14% being singletons. Regarding this clonotype: Antigen: not known.

The sequenced sample was PBMCs, obtained before TCRalphabeta/CD19-depleted stem cell transplant. The chain links TRBV5-6 to TRBJ2-7, with D possibly TRBD1 on 5 matching bases. This TCR was recovered from a girl aged 2 to 10 with congenital amegakaryocytic thrombocytopenia, due to receive a stem cell transplant. CDR3 DNA: TGTGCCAGCAGCTTCAGTCCAGGCAGGGTCTACGAGCAGTACTTC. It codes for CASSFSPGRVYEQYF.